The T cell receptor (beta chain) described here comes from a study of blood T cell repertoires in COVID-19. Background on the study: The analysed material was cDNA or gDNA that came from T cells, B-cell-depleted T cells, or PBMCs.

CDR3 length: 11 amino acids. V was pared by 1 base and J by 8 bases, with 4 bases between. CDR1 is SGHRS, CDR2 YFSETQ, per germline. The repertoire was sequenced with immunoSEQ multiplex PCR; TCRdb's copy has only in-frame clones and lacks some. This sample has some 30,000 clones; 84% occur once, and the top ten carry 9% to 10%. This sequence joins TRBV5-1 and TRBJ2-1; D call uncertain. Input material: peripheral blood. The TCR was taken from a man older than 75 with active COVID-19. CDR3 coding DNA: TGCGCCAGCAGCTTGATCGATGAGCAGTTCTTC. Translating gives CASSLIDEQFF.